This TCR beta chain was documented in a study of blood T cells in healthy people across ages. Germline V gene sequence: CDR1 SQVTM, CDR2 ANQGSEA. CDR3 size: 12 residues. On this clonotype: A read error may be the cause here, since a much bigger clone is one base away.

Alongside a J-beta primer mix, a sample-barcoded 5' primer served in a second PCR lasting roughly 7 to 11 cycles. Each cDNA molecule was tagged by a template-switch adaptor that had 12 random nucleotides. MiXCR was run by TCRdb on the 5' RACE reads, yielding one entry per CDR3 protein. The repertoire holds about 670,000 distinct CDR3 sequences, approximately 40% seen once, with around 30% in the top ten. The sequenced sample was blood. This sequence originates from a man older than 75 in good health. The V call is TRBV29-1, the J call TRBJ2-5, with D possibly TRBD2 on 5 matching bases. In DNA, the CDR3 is TGCGGCAGCATCCGGGGTCAAGAGACCCAGTACTTC. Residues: CGSIRGQETQYF.